Below, 18 T cell receptor beta chains from the same sample are listed, as sequenced in a study of molecular identifiers for immune sequencing clone quantification. TCRdb itself ran the PCR reads through MiXCR, one entry per CDR3 protein. The repertoire holds about 500,000 distinct CDR3 sequences, with over 20% as singletons. Specimen: naive CD8+ T cells from blood, with Jurkat cell RNA spiked in. Subset here: FACS-sorted CD8+CD4-CCR7+CD45RA+ naive T cells. These receptors all stem from a human donor in good health. Some libraries in this study had Jurkat cell RNA spiked in.

CDR3 residues: CASSFGGGGVGPQHF. The CDR3 DNA sequence: TGTGCCAGCAGCTTTGGCGGCGGTGGTGTAGGGCCCCAGCATTTT. V usage is TRBV7-2 and J usage is TRBJ1-5, with unresolved D. Trimming shortened V by 3 bases and J by 9 bases, and 18 bases separated the two germline ends. The CDR3 is made up of 15 amino acids. CDR1 is SGHTA and CDR2 is FQGNSA in the germline V gene.

There are many counts of this clonotype. The chain combines TRBV29-1 with TRBJ2-3; D is possibly TRBD1 (5 bases). CDR1 and CDR2 (germline): SQVTM, ANQGSEA. Trimming removed 0 bases from V and 4 bases from J, with 11 bases in between. This CDR3 is 14 amino acids long. CDR3 sequence (DNA): TGCAGCGTTGAAGATCCCAGGGCCCCAGATACGCAGTATTTT. This sequence encodes CSVEDPRAPDTQYF.

Note on this clonotype: Germline and junction disagree at one end, which may indicate a read error. V gene TRBV5-3 combines with J gene TRBJ2-5; TRBD1 aligns across 8 bases. TRBV5-3 is reported as an ORF; its role is uncertain. The CDR3 loop spans 15 amino acids. The DNA for the CDR3 is TGTGCCAGCAGCTCGGACCTGACAGGGGAAGAGACCCAGTACTTC. It translates to CASSSDLTGEETQYF.

This clonotype was seen repeatedly, ten times or more. The chain combines TRBV6-6 with TRBJ2-6; 9 nucleotides align to TRBD2. There are 17 residues in the CDR3. V was pared by 4 bases and J by 3 bases, with 7 bases of the junction left unmatched. Looked up from germline, CDR1 is MNHNY and CDR2 is SVGAGI (reference sequence). CDR3 nucleotide sequence: TGTGCCAGCAGTTTGGGAATAGCGGGAGTTGGGGCCAACGTCCTGACTTTC. The encoded protein is CASSLGIAGVGANVLTF.

The sample holds one count of this clonotype. The chain is built from TRBV30 and TRBJ2-7; 7 bases line up with TRBD2. The CDR3 runs 13 residues. V lost 5 bases, J lost 3 bases, and 7 bases stayed unmatched. CDR1 is GTSNPN, CDR2 SVGIG, per germline (reference sequence). CDR3 protein: CAWFRGGSYEQYF. The CDR3 coding sequence is TGTGCCTGGTTCCGGGGCGGGAGCTACGAGCAGTACTTC.

This clonotype was seen many times. The chain uses TRBV29-1 and TRBJ2-7, with D hard to call. CDR1 is SQVTM, CDR2 ANQGSEA, per germline. There are 14 residues in the CDR3. The V end was cut by 0 bases, the J end by 0 bases, with 9 bases between. This CDR3 is CSVEEAGYSYEQYF. DNA of the CDR3: TGCAGCGTTGAAGAGGCAGGATACTCCTACGAGCAGTACTTC.

With regard to this clonotype: A clone one base away is much larger, so this may be a read error. The chain recombines TRBV9 with TRBJ1-1; D gene unclear. The CDR3 contains 13 residues. Germline CDR1 is SGDLS and CDR2 is YYNGEE. The CDR3 nucleotides read TGTGCCAGCAGCGTGGTTTCGAACACTGAAGCTCTCTTT. It specifies CASSVVSNTEALF.

About this clonotype itself: Being one base from a much bigger clone, this may be a read error. The chain links TRBV7-9 to TRBJ2-7; 8 bases agree with TRBD1. Germline CDR1 SEHNR, CDR2 FQNEAQ (reference sequence). V gave up 5 bases and J gave up 3 bases; unmatched junction bases: 15. The CDR3 is 17 residues long. CDR3 amino acids: CASSTLDNRTGYYEQYF. CDR3 nucleotide sequence: TGTGCCAGCAGCACCTTGGACAACCGGACAGGGTACTACGAGCAGTACTTC.

This clonotype has just a few counts. The chain recombines TRBV27 with TRBJ2-3, with TRBD2 matching 10 bases. The trim removed 1 base at V and 4 bases at J, leaving 8 bases unmatched. CDR3 size: 17 residues. Germline V gene lookup returns CDR1 MNHEY and CDR2 SMNVEV (reference sequence). In nucleotides, the CDR3 is TGTGCCAGCAGTTTATTAAGGCCTAGCGGGGGCCCAGATACGCAGTATTTT. Its translation is CASSLLRPSGGPDTQYF.

This clonotype was seen at least ten times. The CDR3: CASGSSTYEQYF. The CDR3 coding sequence is TGTGCTAGTGGTTCGTCCACGTACGAGCAGTACTTC. J is TRBJ2-7 and V is TRBV12-5, with D unresolved. Germline CDR1 and CDR2: LGHNT and FRNRAP. The V end was cut by 4 bases, the J end by 4 bases, with 8 bases between. The CDR3 spans 12 residues.

This clonotype appeared a few times. The chain joins TRBV4-3 to TRBJ2-1, with D tentatively TRBD2 (5 bases). The germline V gene has CDR1 LGHNA and CDR2 YSLEER. Trimming removed 1 base from V and 4 bases from J, with 14 bases in between. The CDR3 runs 16 residues. In DNA form, the CDR3 reads TGCGCCAGCAGCCAAGGTGCAGCGGCCACGTACAATGAGCAGTTCTTC. Protein: CASSQGAAATYNEQFF.

This clonotype occurred many times. The chain uses TRBV11-2 and TRBJ2-3; D is uncertain. This CDR3 is 13 amino acids long. V was clipped by 8 bases and J by 7 bases, with 16 bases between them. CDR1 SGHAT and CDR2 FQNNGV come from the germline V gene. The CDR3 bases are TGTGCCAGCGTGGGCGCGATCCGCAATACGCAGTATTTT. It is translated as CASVGAIRNTQYF.

To note about this clonotype: A read error may be the cause here, since a much bigger clone is one base away. The chain couples TRBV9 to TRBJ2-1; 9 bases are shared with TRBD2. This CDR3 region has 16 residues. Per germline, CDR1 SGDLS and CDR2 YYNGEE. Here the CDR3 DNA reads TGTGCCAGCAGCTCCTTTAGCGGGAGCTCCTACAATGAGCAGTCCTTC. Encoded protein: CASSSFSGSSYNEQSF.

This clonotype was seen at least ten times. The chain is built from TRBV6-5 and TRBJ2-7; the match to TRBD2 covers 13 bases. Germline lookup yields CDR1 MNHEY and CDR2 SVGAGI. With 5 bases clipped from V and 6 bases from J, the junction kept 7 bases outside the gene matches. The CDR3 runs to 15 residues. The CDR3 protein is CASSPIRTSGSEQYF. The CDR3 region has the DNA TGTGCCAGCAGTCCTATTAGGACTAGCGGGAGCGAGCAGTACTTC.

Details on this clonotype: This may stem from a read error, because a much larger clone lies one nucleotide away. V usage is TRBV28 and J usage is TRBJ2-7, with D perhaps matching TRBD1 (6 bases). This CDR3 comprises 14 residues. CDR1 and CDR2 (germline): MDHEN, SYDVKM. The CDR3 loop is CASSLEGVGYERYF. In DNA form, the CDR3 reads TGTGCCAGCAGTTTAGAGGGGGTAGGTTACGAGCGGTACTTC.

As concerns this clonotype: This may come from a read error, since a much larger clone is one base off. This CDR3 is missing its conserved last phenylalanine or tryptophan, likely due to a read error. V and J are TRBV28 and TRBJ1-5, with TRBD1 matching over 8 bases. V gave up 3 bases and J gave up 4 bases; unmatched junction bases: 5. Germline loops: CDR1 MDHEN, CDR2 SYDVKM. CDR3 length equals 15 residues. This chain's CDR3 is CASSFIQGANQPQHS. The CDR3 DNA reads TGTGCCAGCAGTTTCATCCAGGGGGCGAATCAGCCCCAGCATTCT.

This clonotype was seen a few times. The chain's CDR3 is CASSPLLGNEQYF. The CDR3 coding sequence is TGTGCCAGCTCACCTTTACTCGGCAACGAGCAGTACTTC. V and J are TRBV18 and TRBJ2-7, with D uncertain. Germline lookup yields CDR1 KGHSH and CDR2 LQKENI. V lost 3 bases, J lost 5 bases, and 11 bases lay in between. The CDR3 has 13 amino acids.

This clonotype was found a few times. The rearrangement uses TRBV4-1 and TRBJ1-4; D is undetermined. This CDR3 contains 15 residues. Germline V gives CDR1 MGHRA, CDR2 YSYEKL. Trimming took 0 bases from V and 5 from J, leaving 10 bases between them. The CDR3, as DNA: TGCGCCAGCAGCCAAGATTACAGCGTCAATGAAAAACTGTTTTTT. Protein product: CASSQDYSVNEKLFF.